This T cell receptor beta chain was profiled in a study of blood T cell repertoires in COVID-19. In the study overall: The origin of the acute and convalescent COVID-19 samples was the United States, Italy and Spain. In each case, the material was cDNA or gDNA derived from T cells, B-cell-depleted T cells, or PBMCs.

Original handling: Nucleated cell counts were estimated from reference gene primer amplification. The method was immunoSEQ multiplex PCR; TCRdb's version includes in-frame clones alone and lacks a portion of them. For V, J and clone size, that table is used; D and trimming come from the DNA. Of 300,000 to 350,000 clones detected, under 95% appear once; the ten largest clones hold about 3.5%. Germline V lookup: CDR1 SGHKS, CDR2 YYEKEE (reference sequence). Germline trimming cut 4 bases from V and 4 bases from J; bases unmatched to any gene: 5. The CDR3 is made up of 14 amino acids. The genes are TRBV5-5 and TRBJ1-5; TRBD1 matches at 7 bases. This clonotype originated in a woman between 18 and 29 years old who had recovered from COVID-19. Sequencing was carried out using peripheral blood. The CDR3 loop is CASSHRQGNQPQHF. In nucleotides, the CDR3 is TGTGCCAGCAGCCATCGACAGGGAAATCAGCCCCAGCATTTT.